This T cell receptor (beta chain) was observed in a study of cytomegalovirus exposure and HLA in healthy donors. The PCR contained 60 Vbeta and 13 Jbeta primers. Libraries were prepared by immunoSEQ multiplex PCR; TCRdb keeps only in-frame clonotypes and omits some of them. The sample has 90,000 or so clones, over 60% seen once; the top ten hold over 5%. The CDR3 is 14 residues long. V shed 4 bases, J shed 11 bases, and the junction held 11 bases outside the gene matches. Germline-derived CDR1 and CDR2 are LGHNA and YSLEER. The V call is TRBV4-3, the J call TRBJ1-1; 9 bases line up with TRBD1. Sample: PBMCs. The receptor was derived from a boy between 10 and 17 years old in good health and CMV-seropositive. The CDR3 reads CASSRRPGQGTAFF. In DNA form, the CDR3 reads TGCGCCAGCAGCCGTAGACCGGGACAGGGCACCGCTTTCTTT.